The rows below give T cell receptor beta chains drawn from one sample of a study of blood T cell repertoires in COVID-19. The method was immunoSEQ multiplex PCR; TCRdb's version includes in-frame clones alone and lacks a portion of them. The repertoire consists of more than 110,000 clones, with 80% to 90% occurring once and the leading ten covering roughly 2.9%. Material: peripheral blood. The receptors come from a man aged 55-75 years with active or convalescent COVID-19. Each CDR3 is given with its conserved first and last residue. D genes are given only for firm matches. Clone size is not always given. Where it is, it says once, few, many or a class for expanded clones.

J gene | D gene | clone size | V gene | CDR3 DNA | CDR3 protein
TRBJ1-1 | TRBD1 | . | TRBV30 | TGTGCCTGGAGTGAATCCACAGGGGGTCTGGGGACTGAAGCTTTCTTT | CAWSESTGGLGTEAFF
TRBJ2-3 | TRBD2 | . | TRBV10-3 | TGTGCCATCAGTGGGACGACTAGCGGAGGGGATACGCAGTATTTT | CAISGTTSGGDTQYF
TRBJ1-6 | TRBD1 | once | TRBV11-2 | TGTGCCAGCAGCTCTACCGGGACAGGATCTAATTCACCCCTCCACTTT | CASSSTGTGSNSPLHF
TRBJ1-2 | TRBD1 | once | TRBV7-8 | TGTGCCAGCAGCTTAGAGGGACAGGGCTACTATGGCTACACCTTC | CASSLEGQGYYGYTF
TRBJ2-5 | TRBD1 | . | TRBV27 | TGTGCCAGCAGTTTCCTACCGGGACAGGGGGCAGAGACCCAGTACTTC | CASSFLPGQGAETQYF
TRBJ2-3 | . | . | TRBV11-2 | TGTGCCAGCAGCTTACGGCTAGCCGGCGCAGATACGCAGTATTTT | CASSLRLAGADTQYF
TRBJ2-5 | TRBD2 | . | TRBV5-1 | TGCGCCAGCAGCCCACGGACTAGCGGGGGGGAGACCCAGTACTTC | CASSPRTSGGETQYF
TRBJ1-2 | . | . | TRBV10-3 | TGTGCCATCAGTGAGTCGAAGGCAGGGGACTATGGCTACACCTTC | CAISESKAGDYGYTF
TRBJ2-1 | TRBD2 | . | TRBV12-3/TRBV12-4 | TGTGCCAGCAGTTTAACGGGACTAGGGCTCTTC | CASSLTGLGLF
TRBJ1-1 | . | . | TRBV27 | TGTGCCAGCACAAAGTCTAGGAACACTGAAGCTTTCTTT | CASTKSRNTEAFF
TRBJ1-4 | TRBD1 | . | TRBV7-9 | TGTGCCAGCGGGAAATCAGGGGGGACGGAAAAACTGTTTTTT | CASGKSGGTEKLFF